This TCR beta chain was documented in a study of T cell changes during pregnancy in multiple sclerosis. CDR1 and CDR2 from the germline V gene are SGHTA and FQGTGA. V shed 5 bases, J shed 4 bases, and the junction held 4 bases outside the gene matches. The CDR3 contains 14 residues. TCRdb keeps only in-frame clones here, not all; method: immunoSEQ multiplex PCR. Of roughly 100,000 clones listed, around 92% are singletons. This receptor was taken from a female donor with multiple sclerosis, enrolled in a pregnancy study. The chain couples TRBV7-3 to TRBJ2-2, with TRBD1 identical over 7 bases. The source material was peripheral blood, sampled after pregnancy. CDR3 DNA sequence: TGTGCCAGCAGCCCGGACAGGAGCACCGGGGAGCTGTTTTTT. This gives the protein CASSPDRSTGELFF.